What follows is one TCR beta chain and its context. This specimen comes from a study of blood T cell repertoires in COVID-19. In the study overall: Sites in the United States, Italy and Spain provided acute and convalescent COVID-19 samples. PBMCs, B-cell-depleted T cells, or T cells provided the cDNA or gDNA that made up the material.

Followed over time, Seattle patients had been enrolled while infection was active. The method was immunoSEQ multiplex PCR; TCRdb's version includes in-frame clones alone and lacks a portion of them. The profile covers roughly 310,000 clones, with roughly 90% appearing a single time and under 3.5% taken by the ten largest. The receptor was isolated from a woman aged 25 to 39 with COVID-19, enrolled during active disease. Sequenced input: peripheral blood.

The CDR3 DNA sequence: TGCGCCAGCAGTGGAACAGGGGGCGCCCGGAACACTGAAGCTTTCTTT. Its translation: CASSGTGGARNTEAFF. The rearrangement uses TRBV10-2 and TRBJ1-1, with 9 bases fitting TRBD1. After removal of 4 bases from V and 1 base from J, the junction contained 7 bases not matched to a gene. The CDR3 runs to 16 residues. In germline, CDR1 is WSHSY, CDR2 SAAADI.